A selection of T cell receptor beta chains follows, all from one sample in a study of response to subunit inactivated influenza vaccine. TCRdb ran MiXCR on the RT-PCR reads and lists one entry per CDR3 protein. The sample includes roughly 700,000 distinct CDR3 sequences, more than 15% of them seen just once. The starting material was PBMCs from blood, obtained approximately 13 days after vaccination. These receptor sequences come from a man aged 45-65 years who received an inactivated influenza vaccine. CDR3s include the opening cysteine and the closing phenylalanine or tryptophan. Fields, in order: V gene, clone size, J gene, D gene, CDR3 protein, CDR3 DNA. D genes are given only for firm matches. Size tells how often a clone was seen (once, few, many) or the class of an expanded clone, and some rows leave it out.

v_gene: TRBV5-4; abundance: NA; j_gene: TRBJ1-3; d_gene: NA; CDR3aa: CASSLGRSGNTIYF; CDR3nt: TGTGCCAGCAGCTTGGGGAGATCTGGAAACACCATATATTTT
v_gene: TRBV27; abundance: NA; j_gene: TRBJ1-2; d_gene: NA; CDR3aa: CASSQQASYGYTF; CDR3nt: TGTGCCAGCAGTCAACAGGCTTCCTATGGCTACACCTTC
v_gene: TRBV5-1; abundance: NA; j_gene: TRBJ1-2; d_gene: TRBD1; CDR3aa: CASSYNPDRARGYGYTF; CDR3nt: TGCGCCAGCAGCTACAACCCGGACAGGGCGCGTGGCTATGGCTACACCTTC
v_gene: TRBV14; abundance: NA; j_gene: TRBJ2-7; d_gene: NA; CDR3aa: CASSALGGPLGEQYF; CDR3nt: TGTGCCAGCAGTGCCCTTGGGGGCCCCCTCGGGGAGCAGTACTTC
v_gene: TRBV12-3/TRBV12-4; abundance: few; j_gene: TRBJ2-6; d_gene: NA; CDR3aa: CASRPSEVGANVLTF; CDR3nt: TGTGCCAGCAGACCGAGTGAGGTCGGGGCCAACGTCCTGACTTTC
v_gene: TRBV7-2; abundance: few; j_gene: TRBJ2-1; d_gene: NA; CDR3aa: CASSPRTMHEQFF; CDR3nt: TGTGCCAGCAGCCCACGGACTATGCATGAGCAGTTCTTC
v_gene: TRBV7-2; abundance: few; j_gene: TRBJ2-5; d_gene: TRBD2; CDR3aa: CASSLLTSGGARKTQYF; CDR3nt: TGTGCCAGCAGCTTATTAACTAGCGGGGGCGCAAGGAAGACCCAGTACTTC
v_gene: TRBV12-3/TRBV12-4; abundance: few; j_gene: TRBJ2-1; d_gene: NA; CDR3aa: CASSLASSRINEQFF; CDR3nt: TGTGCCAGCAGTTTAGCTAGTTCAAGGATTAATGAGCAGTTCTTC
v_gene: TRBV29-1; abundance: many; j_gene: TRBJ2-1; d_gene: NA; CDR3aa: CSGSASSYNEQFF; CDR3nt: TGCAGCGGATCGGCGTCATCCTACAATGAGCAGTTCTTC
v_gene: TRBV12-3/TRBV12-4; abundance: NA; j_gene: TRBJ2-1; d_gene: TRBD2; CDR3aa: CASSVPGGGVEQFF; CDR3nt: TGTGCCAGCAGTGTACCGGGCGGGGGGGTTGAGCAGTTCTTC
v_gene: TRBV10-3; abundance: few; j_gene: TRBJ2-7; d_gene: NA; CDR3aa: CAISEELSAFHEQYF; CDR3nt: TGTGCCATCAGTGAAGAGCTGTCGGCCTTCCACGAGCAGTACTTC
v_gene: TRBV12-3/TRBV12-4; abundance: NA; j_gene: TRBJ2-3; d_gene: NA; CDR3aa: CASSQGPHSRDTQYF; CDR3nt: TGTGCCAGCAGCCAGGGACCACATAGCAGAGATACGCAGTATTTT
v_gene: TRBV5-1; abundance: few; j_gene: TRBJ1-2; d_gene: NA; CDR3aa: CASSPLTTGLQGYTF; CDR3nt: TGCGCCAGCAGCCCCCTTACGACAGGCTTACAGGGCTACACCTTC
v_gene: TRBV24-1; abundance: NA; j_gene: TRBJ1-4; d_gene: TRBD1; CDR3aa: CATSDFLRDRGHSNEKLFF; CDR3nt: TGTGCCACCAGTGATTTTCTTCGGGACAGGGGGCACAGTAATGAAAAACTGTTTTTT
v_gene: TRBV7-6; abundance: NA; j_gene: TRBJ2-1; d_gene: NA; CDR3aa: CASSLMSSNEQFF; CDR3nt: TGTGCCAGCAGCTTAATGAGTAGCAATGAGCAGTTCTTC
v_gene: TRBV4-2; abundance: NA; j_gene: TRBJ2-1; d_gene: NA; CDR3aa: CASSQEIRRSSYNEQFF; CDR3nt: TGTGCCAGCAGCCAAGAAATTCGGCGGAGCTCCTACAATGAGCAGTTCTTC
v_gene: TRBV6-1; abundance: many; j_gene: TRBJ2-2; d_gene: TRBD1; CDR3aa: CASGRQGAVPTGELFF; CDR3nt: TGTGCCAGCGGCCGACAGGGGGCAGTTCCCACCGGGGAGCTGTTTTTT
v_gene: TRBV12-3/TRBV12-4; abundance: NA; j_gene: TRBJ2-3; d_gene: NA; CDR3aa: CASSYTRGTDTQYF; CDR3nt: TGTGCCAGCAGTTATACCAGAGGTACAGATACGCAGTATTTT